A single sample gave rise to the 10 T cell receptor beta chains below, sequenced in a study of PD-L1 blockade in urothelial cancer. TCRdb's table, derived via immunoSEQ multiplex PCR, lists solely in-frame clones and lacks some. In the table there are 100,000 to 150,000 clones, about 82% of which are singletons. Time point here: peripheral blood 6 weeks after treatment start. This material consisted of PBMCs, taken around atezolizumab (anti-PD-L1) treatment. The receptor source for this set is a man over 45 with urothelial cancer.

This chain uses TRBV6-4 with TRBJ2-2, with 10 bases fitting TRBD1. V lost 6 bases to trimming and J lost 3 bases; unmatched junction nucleotides: 4. Germline V gene sequence: CDR1 MRHNA, CDR2 SNTAGT. This CDR3 comprises 15 residues. CDR3: CASRKGTGDTGELFF. Here the CDR3 DNA reads TGTGCCAGCAGAAAAGGGACAGGGGACACCGGGGAGCTGTTTTTT.

The V call is TRBV15, the J call TRBJ1-5, with D perhaps matching TRBD1 (6 bases). This CDR3 has 15 amino acids. Germline CDR1 is LNHNV and CDR2 is YYDKDF (reference sequence). Trimming took 3 bases from V and 4 from J, leaving 13 bases between them. The CDR3: CATSSSRGPNQPQHF. CDR3 nucleotide sequence: TGTGCCACCAGCAGCTCCAGGGGCCCTAATCAGCCCCAGCATTTT.

This clone was picked up a small number of times. V is TRBV13 and J is TRBJ1-5, with D possibly TRBD1 on 5 matching bases. Trimming shortened V by 0 bases and J by 6 bases, and 12 bases separated the two germline ends. Germline CDR1 reads PRHDT; CDR2 reads FYEKMQ (reference sequence). The CDR3 has 15 amino acids. The CDR3 region is CASSLGSRVGQPQHF. The CDR3 nucleotides are TGTGCCAGCAGCTTAGGGTCCAGGGTGGGTCAGCCCCAGCATTTT.

CDR3 protein: CASSFEGRGGDEQFF. The DNA for the CDR3 is TGCGCCAGCAGCTTCGAGGGTCGGGGAGGCGATGAGCAGTTCTTC. V usage is TRBV5-1 and J usage is TRBJ2-1; D might be TRBD2 (6 bases). V lost 2 bases and J lost 8, with 17 bases in between. In germline, CDR1 is SGHRS, CDR2 YFSETQ. The CDR3 spans 15 residues.

The CDR3 spells CASSLGGGQVEQFF. In DNA, the CDR3 is TGTGCCAGCAGCTTGGGGGGAGGGCAGGTTGAGCAGTTCTTC. V gene TRBV5-6 combines with J gene TRBJ2-1; TRBD2 aligns across 7 bases. This CDR3 has 14 amino acids. The germline V gene encodes CDR1 SGHDT and CDR2 YYEEEE. The ends lost 0 bases at V and 9 bases at J; junction bases unmatched: 6.

The sample holds a few counts of this clone. The rearrangement links TRBV5-6 to TRBJ1-6; tentative D call: TRBD1 (5 bases). CDR1 and CDR2 from the germline V gene are SGHDT and YYEEEE. V lost 1 base to trimming and J lost 5 bases, with 7 bases between them. CDR3 size: 14 residues. The CDR3 reads CASSLRQNNSPLHF. The DNA for the CDR3 is TGTGCCAGCAGCTTGAGACAGAATAATTCACCCCTCCACTTT.

A single count supports this clone. V usage is TRBV19 and J usage is TRBJ1-1, with D possibly matching TRBD1 (6 bases). The V gene's germline CDR1 is LNHDA and CDR2 SQIVND (reference sequence). This CDR3 spans 14 amino acids. V was clipped by 5 bases and J by 3 bases, with 13 bases between them. The CDR3 spells CASSVWGQDTEAFF. For the CDR3, the DNA is TGTGCCAGTAGTGTCTGGGGGCAGGACACTGAAGCTTTCTTT.

Note on this clone: Sequence at one end of the junction differs from germline and may be a read error. The chain employs TRBV5-1 and TRBJ2-7, with TRBD2 matching 15 bases. This CDR3 contains 17 residues. Germline V CDR1 and CDR2: SGHRS, YFSETQ. The CDR3 loop is CASSLGLAGGFQYEQYF. CDR3 DNA: TGCGCCAGCAGTTTGGGACTAGCGGGAGGCTTTCAATACGAGCAGTACTTC.

V is TRBV5-1 and J is TRBJ2-2; TRBD2 agrees at 10 bases. The V segment lost 0 bases and the J segment 1 base; nucleotides outside the gene matches: 3. Germline assignment: CDR1 SGHRS and CDR2 YFSETQ. The CDR3 spans 17 residues. The CDR3 spells CASSLELAGLNTGELFF. The CDR3 DNA reads TGCGCCAGCAGCTTGGAACTAGCGGGGCTGAACACCGGGGAGCTGTTTTTT. The full variable domain, in which reference TRBV5-1 and TRBJ2-2 provide the parts outside the CDR3, is KAGVTQTPRYLIKTRGQQVTLSCSPISGHRSVSWYQQTPGQGLQFLFEYFSETQRNKGNFPGRFSGRQFSNSRSEMNVSTLELGDSALYLCASSLELAGLNTGELFFGEGSRLTVL.

This CDR3 is CASSRSGSNEQYF. CDR3 sequence (DNA): TGTGCCAGCAGCAGAAGCGGGAGCAACGAGCAGTACTTC. The V gene is TRBV7-2, the J gene TRBJ2-7, with 8 bases lining up with TRBD2. The V gene's germline CDR1 is SGHTA and CDR2 FQGNSA. This CDR3 has 13 amino acids. V gave up 5 bases and J gave up 5 bases; unmatched junction bases: 5. The entire variable domain, with the rest obtained from reference TRBV7-2 and TRBJ2-7, is as follows: GAGVSQSPSNKVTEKGKDVELRCDPISGHTALYWYRQSLGQGLEFLIYFQGNSAPDKSGLPSDRFSAERTGGSVSTLTIQRTQQEDSAVYLCASSRSGSNEQYFGPGTRLTVT.